The 5 T cell receptor beta chains given below trace back to one sample, sequenced in a study of OX40 agonist ivuxolimab in advanced cancers. The library came from the immunoSEQ multiplex PCR assay. TCRdb holds this immuneACCESS table with in-frame rearrangements only. Some clones are missing; in checked studies, unresolved V genes explain under half, and the rest has no known cause. This sample has about 64,000 clones in its table, and 84% of those were observed once. 7.5% to 10% of the sample rests with the top ten. Sequenced here: CD4+ or CD8+ T cells sorted from blood, sampled in a trial of the OX40 agonist ivuxolimab. The origin of the receptors is an adult with an advanced solid tumor such as melanoma, head and neck, liver or kidney cancer.

This clone was seen a few times. The chain is built from TRBV5-6 and TRBJ1-2; D unresolved. Trimming pared 0 bases from V and 1 base from J, leaving 4 bases between. The CDR3 sequence is 13 residues long. CDR1 and CDR2 (germline): SGHDT, YYEEEE. CDR3 bases: TGTGCCAGCAGCTTGGCTGATAACTATGGCTACACCTTC. Translation: CASSLADNYGYTF.

The rearrangement links TRBV9 to TRBJ2-5, with a possible D match to TRBD2 (6 bases). The V and J ends lost 3 bases and 3 bases respectively, with 12 bases between them. The CDR3 length is 14 residues. The V gene's germline CDR1 is SGDLS and CDR2 YYNGEE. The CDR3 sequence is CASSGRGSEETQYF. DNA for the CDR3: TGTGCCAGCAGCGGGAGGGGTAGTGAAGAGACCCAGTACTTC.

The rearrangement links TRBV4-2 to TRBJ2-7; 9 positions match TRBD1. Germline loops: CDR1 LGHNA, CDR2 YNFKEQ. The junction had 13 bases not matched to a gene; V was cut back by 1 base and J by 0 bases. This CDR3 is built from 19 residues. The CDR3, as DNA: TGTGCCAGCAGCCAAGCCGCCACAGGGGGCGGACTTCCCTCCTACGAGCAGTACTTC. Protein sequence: CASSQAATGGGLPSYEQYF.

The V call is TRBV7-9, the J call TRBJ1-2; tentatively, D is TRBD1 (5 bases). Germline lookup yields CDR1 SEHNR and CDR2 FQNEAQ (reference sequence). This CDR3 has 16 amino acids. V was trimmed by 5 bases and J by 4 bases, leaving 20 bases between them. The chain's CDR3 is CASSLEQVPRGYGYTF. CDR3 in DNA: TGTGCCAGCAGCCTCGAACAGGTCCCTCGTGGCTATGGCTACACCTTC. Looking up the rest from reference TRBV7-9 and TRBJ1-2 gives the full variable domain: DTGVSQNPRHKITKRGQNVTFRCDPISEHNRLYWYRQTLGQGPEFLTYFQNEAQLEKSRLLSDRFSAERPKGSFSTLEIQRTEQGDSAMYLCASSLEQVPRGYGYTFGSGTRLTVV.

The chain uses TRBV28 and TRBJ2-7; D perhaps matches TRBD1 (7 bases). Germline values: CDR1 MDHEN, CDR2 SYDVKM. The CDR3 is 15 residues long. V gave up 7 bases and J gave up 4 bases, with 20 bases separating them. The CDR3 nucleotides are TGTGCCAGCAATCCCGGGGCGACAGGGACTTACGAGCAGTACTTC. Amino acids: CASNPGATGTYEQYF.